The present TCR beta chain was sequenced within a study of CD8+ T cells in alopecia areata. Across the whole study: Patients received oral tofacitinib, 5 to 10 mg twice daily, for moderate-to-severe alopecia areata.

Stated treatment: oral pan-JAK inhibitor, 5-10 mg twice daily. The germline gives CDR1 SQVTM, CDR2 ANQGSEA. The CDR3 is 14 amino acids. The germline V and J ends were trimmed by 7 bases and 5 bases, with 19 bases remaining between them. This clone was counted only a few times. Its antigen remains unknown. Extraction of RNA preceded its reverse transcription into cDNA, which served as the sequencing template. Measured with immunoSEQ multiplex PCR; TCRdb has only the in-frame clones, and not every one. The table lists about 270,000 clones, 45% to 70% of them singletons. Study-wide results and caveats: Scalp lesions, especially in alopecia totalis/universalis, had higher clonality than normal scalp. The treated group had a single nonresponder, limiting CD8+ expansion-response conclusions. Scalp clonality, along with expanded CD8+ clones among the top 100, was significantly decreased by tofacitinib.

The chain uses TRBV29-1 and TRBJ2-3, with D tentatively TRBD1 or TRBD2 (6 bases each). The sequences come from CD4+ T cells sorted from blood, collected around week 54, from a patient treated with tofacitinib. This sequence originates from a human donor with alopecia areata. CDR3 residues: CSAQPGGRVDTQYF. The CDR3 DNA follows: TGCAGCGCCCAACCTGGGGGGCGGGTAGATACGCAGTATTTT.